This TCR beta chain originates from a study of CD8 T cells in ankylosing spondylitis. General observations from the study: Within ankylosing spondylitis blood, a TCR beta motif made up of eight or nine highly homologous variants appeared to be characteristic.

J lost 2 bases, V lost 4 bases, and 3 bases had no gene match. The CDR3 is made up of 14 amino acids. CDR1 is SGHNT, CDR2 YYREEE, per germline (reference sequence). This clonotype was observed a few times. The antigen remains unidentified. For TCR beta, libraries came from quantitative 5'-RACE with molecular barcodes. TCRdb passed the 5' RACE reads through MiXCR, listing each CDR3 protein once. The table has about 160,000 distinct CDR3 sequences, 15% to 20% seen once. The chain combines TRBV5-4 with TRBJ2-5, with TRBD1 matching over 9 bases. The sequenced material came from blood, either unsorted or a sorted T cell fraction (not recorded which). The clonotype comes from a male donor with ankylosing spondylitis or in good health (not recorded which). The CDR3 sequence: CASSGDRAQETQYF. The DNA for the CDR3 is TGTGCCAGCAGCGGGGACAGGGCTCAAGAGACCCAGTACTTC.